Following are 17 T cell receptor beta chains from one sample sequenced in a study of metastatic and nonmetastatic thyroid tumors. TCRdb re-clonotyped the PCR reads through MiXCR. Here the sample spans fewer than 45,000 clones, roughly 20% being singletons. Thyroid surgery was performed in patients who had received no treatment beforehand. Material: blood. The receptors were sampled from a female donor with papillary thyroid cancer or a benign thyroid nodule (not recorded which). Some clones in this sample may be carry-over from other donors' samples.

Many counts were recorded for this clone. V and J are TRBV5-1 and TRBJ1-2; 10 nucleotides agree with TRBD1. The CDR3 runs 18 residues. Losses at the gene ends were 3 bases for V and 3 bases for J; bases not matched to a gene: 14. Looked up from germline, CDR1 is SGHRS and CDR2 is YFSETQ. This CDR3 is CASSSPRDKGQGDYGYTF. CDR3 DNA sequence: TGCGCCAGCAGCTCCCCCCGTGATAAAGGACAGGGGGACTATGGCTACACCTTC.

V usage is TRBV19 and J usage is TRBJ2-5; either TRBD1 or TRBD2 may fit D (5 bases each). From germline, CDR1 is LNHDA and CDR2 SQIVND (reference sequence). The CDR3 extends over 12 amino acids. Trimming shortened V by 7 bases and J by 1 base, and 7 bases separated the two germline ends. The CDR3 spells CASKGRQETQYF. The CDR3 DNA reads as TGTGCCAGTAAGGGACGCCAAGAGACCCAGTACTTC.

This chain joins TRBV9 and TRBJ2-3; tentative D call: TRBD1 (7 bases). Germline V CDR1 and CDR2: SGDLS, YYNGEE. The CDR3 contains 15 residues. The V end was cut by 2 bases, the J end by 5 bases, with 15 bases between. The CDR3 DNA sequence: TGTGCCAGCAGCGTGACAGGGATGGAGGGAGATACGCAGTATTTT. Its protein is CASSVTGMEGDTQYF.

Ten or more counts support this clone. The chain carries TRBV20-1 and TRBJ2-3, with D uncertain. The germline V gene has CDR1 DFQATT and CDR2 SNEGSKA (reference sequence). The CDR3 spans 14 residues. The V gene lost 4 bases and the J gene lost 10 bases, with 21 bases spanning the gap. The CDR3 is CSAKLPTSGDAQYF. The DNA for the CDR3 is TGCAGTGCTAAGCTCCCCACGTCGGGCGATGCGCAGTATTTT.

Comments on this clone: This may be a read error: a much more frequent sequence differs by one nucleotide. The V gene is TRBV7-9, the J gene TRBJ1-2; maybe TRBD1 (6 bases). The CDR3 spans 13 residues. Germline V gene lookup returns CDR1 SEHNR and CDR2 FQNEAQ (reference sequence). The CDR3 region is CACSLEGEYGYTF. In DNA form, the CDR3 reads TGTGCCTGCAGCTTAGAGGGGGAATATGGCTACACCTTC.

This clone has a count of ten or more. V is TRBV2 and J is TRBJ1-1; D remains unclear. The V gene lost 5 bases and the J gene lost 1 base, with 8 bases spanning the gap. Germline loops: CDR1 SNHLY, CDR2 FYNNEI. The CDR3 loop spans 13 amino acids. CDR3 DNA sequence: TGTGCCAGCAGTTTAAAGCCGAACACTGAAGCTTTCTTT. Its translation is CASSLKPNTEAFF.

With respect to this clone: The same CDR3 also results from other DNA sequences found in this sample. V and J are TRBV20-1 and TRBJ2-3, with D perhaps matching TRBD2 (6 bases). Germline V lookup: CDR1 DFQATT, CDR2 SNEGSKA (reference sequence). This CDR3 has 13 residues. V lost 6 bases to trimming and J lost 4 bases, with 14 bases between them. CDR3 loop: CSAGGGGSDTQYF. CDR3 bases: TGCAGTGCGGGGGGTGGAGGGTCAGATACGCAGTATTTT.

At least ten counts were recorded for this clone. V is TRBV5-4 and J is TRBJ2-7, with TRBD2 matching 11 bases. With 3 bases clipped from V and 4 bases from J, the junction kept 3 bases outside the gene matches. The CDR3 is 14 residues long. CDR1 and CDR2 from the germline V gene are SGHNT and YYREEE (reference sequence). The CDR3 loop is CASSWGTSGYEQYF. DNA for the CDR3: TGTGCCAGCAGCTGGGGGACTAGCGGATACGAGCAGTACTTC.

This clone came up many times. V gene TRBV12-3 or TRBV12-4 combines with J gene TRBJ1-4; tentative D call: TRBD1 (5 bases). This CDR3 contains 17 residues. The V gene lost 7 bases and the J gene lost 7 bases, with 25 bases spanning the gap. CDR3 in amino acids: CASTSAPGTLHSEKLFF. CDR3 sequence (DNA): TGTGCCAGCACTTCGGCCCCCGGGACTTTGCACAGTGAAAAACTGTTTTTT.

This clone was counted only a few times. This chain uses TRBV20-1 with TRBJ2-7; 7 nucleotides align to TRBD1. The CDR3 extends over 14 amino acids. V shed 3 bases and J 2 bases; nucleotides not matched to a gene: 7. Germline-derived CDR1 and CDR2 are DFQATT and SNEGSKA (reference sequence). In DNA form, the CDR3 reads TGCAGTGCTAGTCGGACAGGAGCCACCTACGAGCAGTACTTC. Amino acids: CSASRTGATYEQYF.

This clone has at least ten counts. This chain uses TRBV30 with TRBJ1-1; D remains unclear. CDR1 and CDR2 from the germline V gene are GTSNPN and SVGIG (reference sequence). Trimming pared 5 bases from V and 0 bases from J, leaving 10 bases between. The CDR3 extends over 13 amino acids. The CDR3 protein is CAWERRVNTEAFF. Written as DNA, the CDR3 is TGTGCCTGGGAACGTAGGGTGAACACTGAAGCTTTCTTT.

The table lists this clone with many counts. The rearrangement joins TRBV20-1 to TRBJ2-5; possibly TRBD2 for D (6 bases). Germline V CDR1 and CDR2: DFQATT, SNEGSKA (reference sequence). The V and J ends lost 5 bases and 5 bases respectively, with 18 bases between them. The CDR3 consists of 14 residues. The CDR3 reads CSAHGSLGMETQYF. Here the CDR3 DNA reads TGCAGTGCTCACGGGAGTTTGGGAATGGAGACCCAGTACTTC.

A few counts support this clone. This rearrangement joins TRBV27 to TRBJ1-2, with TRBD1 matching 7 bases. Looked up from germline, CDR1 is MNHEY and CDR2 is SMNVEV (reference sequence). Trimming cost V 8 bases and J 5 bases; bases outside gene matches: 14. The CDR3 covers 15 residues. The CDR3 nucleotides are TGTGCCAGCTCACCCAACCGGGACAGCACTTATGGCTACACCTTC. Amino acids: CASSPNRDSTYGYTF.

This clone was seen many times. This chain connects TRBV20-1 to TRBJ2-5; D not certain. The V end was cut by 3 bases, the J end by 2 bases, with 10 bases between. The CDR3 is made up of 13 amino acids. Germline V gene lookup returns CDR1 DFQATT and CDR2 SNEGSKA (reference sequence). CDR3 nucleotide sequence: TGCAGTGCTAGGAGAGAACTGCAAGAGACCCAGTACTTC. This codes for CSARRELQETQYF.

This clone was detected many times. CDR3 in DNA: TGTGCCATCAGTGCATGGAAAACCTCTGGAAACACCATATATTTT. Its translation is CAISAWKTSGNTIYF. This chain connects TRBV10-3 to TRBJ1-3, with D uncertain. CDR1 is ENHRY, CDR2 SYGVKD, per germline. V lost 4 bases and J 0 bases, leaving 10 bases between the germline ends. The CDR3 has 15 residues.

Comment on this clone: The germline gene is not matched at one end of the junction; a read error may be the cause. The chain uses TRBV2 and TRBJ2-7, with 9 bases that match TRBD1. Germline-derived CDR1 and CDR2 are SNHLY and FYNNEI. This CDR3 comprises 19 residues. CDR3 protein: CASSDPPRQGVQNHYDQYF. The DNA for the CDR3 is TGTGCCAGCAGTGATCCCCCGCGACAGGGGGTCCAAAACCACTACGATCAGTACTTC.

The chain joins TRBV24-1 to TRBJ2-3; 10 bases are a match to TRBD1. CDR3 length: 18 residues. Germline trimming cut 1 base from V and 4 bases from J; bases unmatched to any gene: 10. CDR1 and CDR2 from the germline V gene are KGHDR and SFDVKD. The DNA for the CDR3 is TGTGCCACCAGTGATTTAGACCCGGGACAGGGGTCCTCAGATACGCAGTATTTT. It yields the protein CATSDLDPGQGSSDTQYF.